Listed here are 29 T cell receptor beta chains from one sample, sequenced in a study of vaccination and CD4 T cells after COVID-19. The Oncomine TCR Beta short-read assay sequenced DNA from cultured CD4+ T cells. From the PCR reads, TCRdb called clonotypes with MiXCR, one entry per CDR3 protein. This sample has 7,500 to 8,500 distinct CDR3 sequences; 65% to 75% occur once, and the top ten carry about a fifth. Antigen specificity for these receptors is unknown. Treatment specified: roughly nine-day PBMC culture with coronavirus spike peptide pools or control peptides (ViraFEST assay). This material consisted of cultured CD4+ T cells from blood, taken after SARS-CoV-2 vaccination. These receptors all stem from a human donor with COVID-19.

This rearrangement joins TRBV7-3 to TRBJ2-5, with 8 positions matching TRBD2. Germline CDR1 reads SGHTA; CDR2 reads FQGTGA. The CDR3 is made up of 16 amino acids. After removal of 1 base from V and 3 bases from J, the junction contained 7 bases not matched to a gene. DNA of the CDR3: TGTGCCAGCAGCTTAAGTTTGGGAGCGGGGGAAGAGACCCAGTACTTC. Protein: CASSLSLGAGEETQYF.

CDR3 residues: CASSESWSGYGYTF. CDR3 nucleotide sequence: TGTGCCAGCAGTGAAAGTTGGTCAGGGTATGGCTACACCTTC. The chain recombines TRBV6-1 with TRBJ1-2; possible D gene TRBD1, 5 bases. The ends were cut back, 2 bases at V and 5 bases at J, with 12 bases in the middle. The germline V gene has CDR1 MNHNS and CDR2 SASEGT. The CDR3 totals 14 residues.

The chain recombines TRBV6-2 or TRBV6-3 with TRBJ1-2, with 7 bases matching TRBD1. The CDR3 is 14 amino acids. CDR1 and CDR2 (germline): MNHEY, SVGEGT. The V segment lost 4 bases and the J segment 7 bases; nucleotides outside the gene matches: 9. As DNA, the CDR3 is TGTGCCAGCAGTTCGACAGGGTTCCCGTCTGGCTACACCTTC. The encoded protein is CASSSTGFPSGYTF.

The rearrangement joins TRBV6-2 or TRBV6-3 to TRBJ2-3, with TRBD2 identical over 9 bases. Germline CDR1 is MNHEY and CDR2 is SVGEGT. This CDR3 is built from 15 residues. J lost 7 bases, V lost 3 bases, and 8 bases had no gene match. CDR3 nucleotides: TGTGCCAGCAGTTATGGGATTAGCGGGGGTCATACGCAGTATTTT. It encodes CASSYGISGGHTQYF.

The chain employs TRBV2 and TRBJ2-5, with 7 positions matching TRBD1. Germline trimming cut 6 bases from V and 2 bases from J; bases unmatched to any gene: 12. The germline V gene has CDR1 SNHLY and CDR2 FYNNEI. The CDR3 consists of 16 residues. Here the CDR3 reads CASRDRAGSVQETQYF. For the CDR3, the DNA is TGTGCCAGCAGAGACAGGGCCGGTTCGGTTCAAGAGACCCAGTACTTC.

The chain carries TRBV15 and TRBJ2-7, with D perhaps matching TRBD1 (6 bases). The CDR3 runs to 18 residues. V lost 0 bases and J 5 bases, leaving 23 bases between the germline ends. Germline CDR1 and CDR2: LNHNV and YYDKDF (reference sequence). The CDR3 reads CATSRDLIRRDIFNEQYF. The CDR3 nucleotides are TGTGCCACCAGCAGAGATCTGATCCGACGGGACATTTTTAACGAGCAGTACTTC.

The chain uses TRBV2 and TRBJ2-5; 8 nucleotides line up with TRBD1. Germline V gene data show CDR1 as SNHLY and CDR2 as FYNNEI. Trimming removed 7 bases from V and 5 bases from J; junction bases left unmatched: 6. CDR3 length: 13 amino acids. As DNA, the CDR3 is TGTGCCAGCACCACAGGGGGATGGGAGACCCAGTACTTC. The encoded protein is CASTTGGWETQYF.

This clonotype was counted a single time. The chain carries TRBV27 and TRBJ2-2, with D tentatively TRBD1 (5 bases). Deletions cut 3 bases from V and 3 bases from J, with 17 bases between. This CDR3 has 17 residues. Germline V lookup: CDR1 MNHEY, CDR2 SMNVEV (reference sequence). In DNA form, the CDR3 reads TGTGCCAGCAGTTTCCAGATAACAGGACAATACACCGGGGAGCTGTTTTTT. Its protein is CASSFQITGQYTGELFF.

Notes on this clonotype: An end of the junction differs from the germline gene, which may be a read error. This sequence joins TRBV20-1 and TRBJ1-5, with no clear D. This CDR3 is 13 amino acids long. The germline gives CDR1 DFQATT, CDR2 SNEGSKA (reference sequence). This CDR3 is CSTRNTANQPQHF. Written as DNA, the CDR3 is TGCAGTACTAGAAATACCGCGAATCAGCCCCAGCATTTT.

This clonotype appeared a few times. The chain combines TRBV27 with TRBJ1-5; tentatively, D is TRBD1 (6 bases). The length of the CDR3 is 14 residues. V was shortened by 5 bases and J by 3 bases, with 11 bases between the two germline ends. Germline CDR1 reads MNHEY; CDR2 reads SMNVEV (reference sequence). The CDR3 sequence is CASSNQGNNQPQHF. The CDR3 bases are TGTGCCAGCAGTAACCAGGGGAACAATCAGCCCCAGCATTTT.

The rearrangement links TRBV7-2 to TRBJ2-5, with D unclear. The CDR3 is made up of 11 amino acids. Germline lookup yields CDR1 SGHTA and CDR2 FQGNSA. The germline V and J ends were trimmed by 5 bases and 5 bases, with 6 bases remaining between them. In DNA, the CDR3 is TGTGCCAGCAGCCCTCGGGAGACCCAGTACTTC. Residues: CASSPRETQYF. Based on the CDR3 plus reference TRBV7-2 and TRBJ2-5, the full variable domain is GAGVSQSPSNKVTEKGKDVELRCDPISGHTALYWYRQSLGQGLEFLIYFQGNSAPDKSGLPSDRFSAERTGGSVSTLTIQRTQQEDSAVYLCASSPRETQYFGPGTRLLVL.

As for this clonotype: The junction shows a germline mismatch at one end, possibly a read error. V usage is TRBV6-2 or TRBV6-3 and J usage is TRBJ1-1; D is possibly TRBD1 (5 bases). Germline V lookup: CDR1 MNHEY, CDR2 SVGEGT. The CDR3 is 13 residues long. The DNA for the CDR3 is TGTGCCAGCAGTTGGGCAGGGAACACTGAAGCTCTCTTT. It yields the protein CASSWAGNTEALF.

This chain uses TRBV7-9 with TRBJ2-5; possibly TRBD1 or TRBD2 for D (5 bases each). Germline lookup yields CDR1 SEHNR and CDR2 FQNEAQ (reference sequence). The V end was cut by 4 bases, the J end by 5 bases, with 5 bases between. The CDR3 totals 11 residues. The CDR3 sequence is CASSWGETQYF. The CDR3 DNA sequence: TGTGCCAGCAGCTGGGGGGAGACCCAGTACTTC.

The rearrangement uses TRBV7-2 and TRBJ1-5; possibly TRBD1 for D (5 bases). The germline V and J ends were trimmed by 5 bases and 5 bases, with 16 bases remaining between them. This CDR3 is 15 amino acids long. Germline CDR1 SGHTA, CDR2 FQGNSA. DNA for the CDR3: TGTGCCAGCAGCCCCCCGGGGGGGGGAGATCAGCCCCAGCATTTT. As protein: CASSPPGGGDQPQHF.

This rearrangement joins TRBV19 to TRBJ1-5; 7 positions agree with TRBD1. There are 16 residues in the CDR3. The V gene's germline CDR1 is LNHDA and CDR2 SQIVND (reference sequence). Trimming cost V 4 bases and J 0 bases; bases outside gene matches: 6. The chain's CDR3 is CASSTPQGFSNQPQHF. CDR3 coding DNA: TGTGCCAGTAGTACCCCACAGGGGTTTAGCAATCAGCCCCAGCATTTT.

This chain's CDR3 is CASSSGLAETQYF. CDR3 nucleotide sequence: TGCGCCAGCAGTTCGGGACTAGCAGAGACCCAGTACTTC. The rearrangement uses TRBV5-1 and TRBJ2-5, with 9 bases matching TRBD2. V shed 5 bases, J shed 4 bases, and the junction held 3 bases outside the gene matches. There are 13 residues in the CDR3. Per the germline V gene, CDR1 is SGHRS and CDR2 is YFSETQ. Supplemented by reference TRBV5-1 and TRBJ2-5, the full variable domain reads KAGVTQTPRYLIKTRGQQVTLSCSPISGHRSVSWYQQTPGQGLQFLFEYFSETQRNKGNFPGRFSGRQFSNSRSEMNVSTLELGDSALYLCASSSGLAETQYFGPGTRLLVL.

This clonotype has a handful of counts. J is TRBJ1-5 and V is TRBV6-1; unclear D gene. V was shortened by 5 bases and J by 0 bases, with 17 bases between the two germline ends. Germline CDR1 reads MNHNS; CDR2 reads SASEGT. The CDR3 is 17 residues long. The CDR3, as DNA: TGTGCCAGCAGTCCCGACGGGTCGCCATATAGCAATCAGCCCCAGCATTTT. It yields the protein CASSPDGSPYSNQPQHF.

V usage is TRBV27 and J usage is TRBJ2-7; D is undetermined. The germline CDR1 and CDR2 sequences are MNHEY and SMNVEV (reference sequence). The length of the CDR3 is 12 residues. The ends were cut back, 8 bases at V and 4 bases at J, with 12 bases in the middle. In DNA, the CDR3 is TGTGCCAGCGGGGTCGATTGGTACGAGCAGTACTTC. As protein: CASGVDWYEQYF.

Here the CDR3 DNA reads TGTGCCAGCAGCGGCCGACCGGGGGTTGCAAACACCATATATTTT. Translating gives CASSGRPGVANTIYF. The V call is TRBV7-9, the J call TRBJ1-3, with D perhaps matching TRBD1 (5 bases). Germline V gene lookup returns CDR1 SEHNR and CDR2 FQNEAQ (reference sequence). Trimming cost V 5 bases and J 6 bases, with 17 bases left between them. CDR3 length: 15 residues.

This chain connects TRBV6-5 to TRBJ2-5; a weak D match, TRBD1 (6 bases). Looked up from germline, CDR1 is MNHEY and CDR2 is SVGAGI. Between the trimmed V and J ends, which lost 2 bases and 2 bases, there was a span of 9 bases. The CDR3 extends over 14 amino acids. CDR3: CASSYGGRQETQYF. The DNA of the CDR3 is TGTGCCAGCAGTTACGGGGGCAGGCAAGAGACCCAGTACTTC.

The gene calls are TRBV7-2 and TRBJ2-2, with 8 positions matching TRBD1. Germline V gives CDR1 SGHTA, CDR2 FQGNSA. This CDR3 is 15 amino acids long. The ends lost 4 bases at V and 4 bases at J; junction bases unmatched: 5. The chain's CDR3 is CASSSTGAGTGELFF. CDR3 coding DNA: TGTGCCAGCAGCTCGACAGGGGCTGGCACCGGGGAGCTGTTTTTT.

V is TRBV27 and J is TRBJ2-3; 8 nucleotides line up with TRBD1. V gave up 10 bases and J gave up 2 bases; unmatched junction bases: 8. The CDR3 sequence is 14 residues long. CDR1 MNHEY and CDR2 SMNVEV come from the germline V gene (reference sequence). The CDR3 sequence: CATVTGDFTDTQYF. CDR3 nucleotides: TGTGCCACCGTGACAGGGGACTTCACAGATACGCAGTATTTT.

This clonotype was seen once. The rearrangement uses TRBV7-2 and TRBJ1-2; maybe TRBD1 (6 bases). The V end lost 5 bases, the J end lost 4 bases, and 11 bases lay between the germline ends. The germline gives CDR1 SGHTA, CDR2 FQGNSA. The CDR3 extends over 13 amino acids. The CDR3 DNA is TGTGCCAGCAGCCCCGCGGGGGCCTATGGCTACACCTTC. Its translation: CASSPAGAYGYTF.

The chain is built from TRBV18 and TRBJ1-5, with D possibly being TRBD1 (5 bases). Looked up from germline, CDR1 is KGHSH and CDR2 is LQKENI. The CDR3 runs to 14 residues. V was trimmed by 6 bases and J by 3 bases, leaving 12 bases between them. The CDR3 spells CASSSDRNNQPQHF. The CDR3 nucleotides read TGTGCCAGCTCCTCAGACAGAAACAATCAGCCCCAGCATTTT.

This rearrangement joins TRBV15 to TRBJ1-5; no clear D gene. The germline V gene encodes CDR1 LNHNV and CDR2 YYDKDF (reference sequence). V was clipped by 1 base and J by 5 bases, with 18 bases between them. The CDR3 runs 17 residues. The CDR3 region is CATSRAVSLLTHQPQHF. CDR3 DNA sequence: TGTGCCACCAGCAGAGCCGTCAGCCTCTTAACACATCAGCCCCAGCATTTT.

The chain combines TRBV6-1 with TRBJ1-6; 10 bases align to TRBD1. This CDR3 region has 15 residues. CDR1 MNHNS and CDR2 SASEGT come from the germline V gene. V lost 6 bases, J lost 10 bases, and 9 bases stayed unmatched. Written as DNA, the CDR3 is TGTGCCAGCAGAGGGACCGGGACAGGGGAATCACCCCTCCACTTT. This sequence encodes CASRGTGTGESPLHF.

This sequence joins TRBV10-2 and TRBJ2-5; TRBD1 might be the D (5 bases). V was shortened by 10 bases and J by 6 bases, with 12 bases between the two germline ends. Germline CDR1 and CDR2: WSHSY and SAAADI. This CDR3 contains 11 residues. CDR3 DNA sequence: TGCGCCACCACCCAGGGAAAGACCCAGTACTTC. Translated: CATTQGKTQYF.

The chain employs TRBV28 and TRBJ1-4; a weak D match, TRBD1 (5 bases). The CDR3 is made up of 14 amino acids. The germline V gene encodes CDR1 MDHEN and CDR2 SYDVKM. V was cut by 5 bases and J by 7 bases, with 14 bases left in between. The CDR3 region has the DNA TGTGCCAGCAGTCCCGGGGGGGGTGGTGAAAAACTGTTTTTT. Residues: CASSPGGGGEKLFF.

The rearrangement joins TRBV20-1 to TRBJ2-1; 8 nucleotides agree with TRBD2. The CDR3 spans 15 residues. Losses at the gene ends were 3 bases for V and 4 bases for J; bases not matched to a gene: 8. The germline V gene encodes CDR1 DFQATT and CDR2 SNEGSKA (reference sequence). CDR3 residues: CSASERSGAYNEQFF. The CDR3 DNA sequence: TGCAGTGCTAGTGAACGTAGCGGGGCATACAATGAGCAGTTCTTC.